A single sample gave rise to the 28 T cell receptor beta chains below, sequenced in a study of blood T cell repertoires in COVID-19. Only in-frame clones appear in the TCRdb table, and some are missing; sequencing was by immunoSEQ multiplex PCR. The sample yields approximately 260,000 clones, roughly 83% seen once. Sequences were obtained from peripheral blood. The receptors derive from a man in his fifties or sixties who had recovered from COVID-19.

Remarks on this clone: Germline and junction disagree at one end, which may indicate a read error. V gene TRBV11-3 combines with J gene TRBJ2-2; 8 nucleotides match TRBD1. Germline V CDR1 and CDR2: SGHNT, YENEEA. The CDR3 loop spans 15 amino acids. The CDR3 protein is CASSQRQGNAGELFF. The CDR3 nucleotides are TGTGCCAGCAGCCAACGACAGGGGAACGCCGGGGAGCTGTTTTTT.

The rearrangement uses TRBV2 and TRBJ2-1; TRBD2 matches at 8 bases. The CDR3 is made up of 16 amino acids. Unmatched junction bases numbered 11, after V lost 3 bases and J lost 7 bases. Germline V gene lookup returns CDR1 SNHLY and CDR2 FYNNEI. CDR3 protein: CASSEGAGLGMNEQFF. For the CDR3, the DNA is TGTGCCAGCAGTGAGGGTGCGGGACTAGGGATGAATGAGCAGTTCTTC.

The chain has TRBV2 and TRBJ2-7, with 9 positions matching TRBD2. Germline V gene lookup returns CDR1 SNHLY and CDR2 FYNNEI. V was clipped by 8 bases and J by 3 bases; unmatched bases: 5. There are 13 residues in the CDR3. This CDR3 is CASLAGVSYEQYF. In DNA, the CDR3 is TGTGCCAGCTTAGCGGGAGTAAGCTACGAGCAGTACTTC.

This clone was detected only a few times. The V and J genes are TRBV11-3 and TRBJ2-1; 11 positions agree with TRBD1. The CDR3 runs 15 residues. The junction had 4 bases not matched to a gene; V was cut back by 2 bases and J by 7 bases. The germline CDR1 and CDR2 sequences are SGHNT and YENEEA. The CDR3 loop reads CASSLRGTGGNEQFF. The CDR3 DNA reads TGTGCCAGCAGCTTAAGGGGGACAGGGGGTAATGAGCAGTTCTTC.

CDR3 nucleotide sequence: TGTGCCAGCAGCATCGGACAGGGGGGTTCCGTCGAGCAGTACTTC. It translates to CASSIGQGGSVEQYF. This rearrangement joins TRBV7-8 to TRBJ2-7; 10 bases are shared with TRBD1. V gave up 5 bases and J gave up 6 bases; unmatched junction bases: 10. This CDR3 is 15 amino acids long. Germline V gene lookup returns CDR1 SGHVS and CDR2 FQNEAQ. Combining the CDR3 with reference TRBV7-8 and TRBJ2-7 gives the whole variable domain GAGVSQSPRYKVAKRGQDVALRCDPISGHVSLFWYQQALGQGPEFLTYFQNEAQLDKSGLPSDRFFAERPEGSVSTLKIQRTQQEDSAVYLCASSIGQGGSVEQYFGPGTRLTVT.

This chain joins TRBV5-4 and TRBJ1-1, with D possibly TRBD1 on 5 matching bases. CDR1 is SGHNT and CDR2 is YYREEE in the germline V gene (reference sequence). Trimming pared 3 bases from V and 2 bases from J, leaving 14 bases between. This CDR3 region has 15 residues. DNA of the CDR3: TGTGCCAGCAGCTCCGTTTTAGGGGCCAACACTGAAGCTTTCTTT. As protein: CASSSVLGANTEAFF.

The chain is built from TRBV28 and TRBJ2-7; TRBD2 agrees at 7 bases. Germline trimming cut 5 bases from V and 2 bases from J; bases unmatched to any gene: 12. The CDR3 is 16 residues long. CDR1 is MDHEN, CDR2 SYDVKM, per germline. CDR3 coding DNA: TGTGCCAGCAGTCCCACCACGGGACGGGGGGCCTACGAGCAGTACTTC. Translated: CASSPTTGRGAYEQYF.

The genes are TRBV6-5 and TRBJ2-2, with 10 positions matching TRBD1. V was pared by 0 bases and J by 3 bases, with 1 base of the junction left unmatched. Germline CDR1 reads MNHEY; CDR2 reads SVGAGI. The CDR3 runs to 16 residues. In DNA form, the CDR3 reads TGTGCCAGCAGTTACTCAGGGACAGGGGACACCGGGGAGCTGTTTTTT. This encodes CASSYSGTGDTGELFF.

J is TRBJ2-3 and V is TRBV2; TRBD2 is a possible D gene (6 bases). The V end lost 4 bases, the J end lost 9 bases, and 14 bases lay between the germline ends. The CDR3 is made up of 13 amino acids. The germline CDR1 and CDR2 sequences are SNHLY and FYNNEI. CDR3 region: CASSAEDSGTQYF. The DNA of the CDR3 is TGTGCCAGCAGTGCCGAAGACAGCGGGACGCAGTATTTT.

The chain couples TRBV9 to TRBJ2-1, with D possibly matching TRBD2 (5 bases). Per the germline V gene, CDR1 is SGDLS and CDR2 is YYNGEE. The V end was cut by 3 bases, the J end by 7 bases, with 23 bases between. CDR3 length: 17 amino acids. CDR3 nucleotides: TGTGCCAGCAGCGAAGAACACTTAGTCGCCGGCGGGAATGAGCAGTTCTTC. This sequence encodes CASSEEHLVAGGNEQFF.

This chain connects TRBV29-1 to TRBJ2-3, with TRBD2 matching over 7 bases. J gave up 4 bases and V 5 bases, and 9 bases lay outside the gene matches. Germline V lookup: CDR1 SQVTM, CDR2 ANQGSEA. There are 14 residues in the CDR3. The CDR3, as DNA: TGCAGCGTTAACCCCGGGGGGTCCCCAGATACGCAGTATTTT. Its protein product is CSVNPGGSPDTQYF.

This rearrangement joins TRBV25-1 to TRBJ2-6; the D gene is possibly TRBD1 (5 bases). CDR1 is MGHDK, CDR2 SYGVNS, per germline. The CDR3 totals 16 residues. Trimming cost V 3 bases and J 0 bases, with 9 bases left between them. CDR3 in DNA: TGTGCCAGCAGTGATATACAGGACTCTGGGGCCAACGTCCTGACTTTC. Amino acid sequence: CASSDIQDSGANVLTF.

The CDR3 protein is CASSLLAGGHRSYEQYF. CDR3 coding DNA: TGTGCCAGCAGTTTACTAGCGGGAGGCCACAGGTCCTACGAGCAGTACTTC. The genes are TRBV27 and TRBJ2-7; TRBD2 agrees at 11 bases. Trimming removed 2 bases from V and 1 base from J; junction bases left unmatched: 7. The CDR3 runs 17 residues. Germline values: CDR1 MNHEY, CDR2 SMNVEV (reference sequence).

The V gene is TRBV19, the J gene TRBJ1-2, with D uncertain. With 0 bases removed from V and 7 bases from J, the gap between germline ends came to 18 bases. Germline CDR1 and CDR2: LNHDA and SQIVND (reference sequence). The CDR3 has 16 amino acids. The CDR3: CASSIDPTIYTSGYTF. CDR3 in DNA: TGTGCCAGTAGTATAGATCCCACGATCTATACGTCTGGCTACACCTTC. Complete variable domain (other parts from reference TRBV19 and TRBJ1-2): DGGITQSPKYLFRKEGQNVTLSCEQNLNHDAMYWYRQDPGQGLRLIYYSQIVNDFQKGDIAEGYSVSREKKESFPLTVTSAQKNPTAFYLCASSIDPTIYTSGYTFGSGTRLTVV.

The chain has TRBV27 and TRBJ2-1, with 9 bases aligning to TRBD2. Germline assignment: CDR1 MNHEY and CDR2 SMNVEV (reference sequence). V gave up 3 bases and J gave up 0 bases; unmatched junction bases: 9. The CDR3 loop spans 18 amino acids. The CDR3, as DNA: TGTGCCAGCAGTTTGGGGGCTAGCGGGACGAGCTCCTACAATGAGCAGTTCTTC. Its protein is CASSLGASGTSSYNEQFF.

The chain couples TRBV6-6 to TRBJ1-5, with 7 bases lining up with TRBD1. The V gene end was trimmed by 6 bases and the J gene end by 1 base; junction bases not matched to a gene: 3. CDR3 size: 14 residues. CDR1 is MNHNY, CDR2 SVGAGI, per germline (reference sequence). The CDR3: CASRPGGSNQPQHF. CDR3 in DNA: TGTGCCAGCAGGCCAGGGGGGAGCAATCAGCCCCAGCATTTT.

V and J are TRBV4-2 and TRBJ2-7; TRBD2 is a possible D gene (5 bases). CDR1 is LGHNA and CDR2 is YNFKEQ in the germline V gene. The ends were cut back, 0 bases at V and 4 bases at J, with 13 bases in the middle. The CDR3 extends over 15 amino acids. CDR3 region: CASSQESRGWYEQYF. The CDR3 nucleotides read TGTGCCAGCAGCCAAGAATCAAGAGGGTGGTACGAGCAGTACTTC.

V and J are TRBV25-1 and TRBJ2-3, with 8 positions matching TRBD1. V lost 6 bases to trimming and J lost 1 base; unmatched junction nucleotides: 9. Germline assignment: CDR1 MGHDK and CDR2 SYGVNS. The CDR3 loop spans 16 amino acids. The CDR3 DNA reads TGTGCCAGCAGCCAACCAGGGGGCCCAGGCACAGATACGCAGTATTTT. This translates into CASSQPGGPGTDTQYF. Together with reference TRBV25-1 and TRBJ2-3, the CDR3 gives the full variable domain: EADIYQTPRYLVIGTGKKITLECSQTMGHDKMYWYQQDPGMELHLIHYSYGVNSTEKGDLSSESTVSRIRTEHFPLTLESARPSHTSQYLCASSQPGGPGTDTQYFGPGTRLTVL.

This clone was observed a few times. V is TRBV7-3 and J is TRBJ2-3, with TRBD1 as a possible D gene (5 bases). Germline values: CDR1 SGHTA, CDR2 FQGTGA. There are 13 residues in the CDR3. The germline V and J ends were trimmed by 0 bases and 6 bases, with 7 bases remaining between them. The CDR3 region is CASSLTKGDTQYF. CDR3 nucleotides: TGTGCCAGCAGCTTAACAAAGGGGGATACGCAGTATTTT.

The J gene is TRBJ1-4, the V gene TRBV18, with TRBD1 identical over 7 bases. Trimming at V came to 2 bases and at J to 4 bases, leaving 4 bases not matched to a gene. From germline, CDR1 is KGHSH and CDR2 LQKENI. The CDR3 has 15 amino acids. The DNA for the CDR3 is TGTGCCAGCTCACCAAGATCAGGGGGTAATGAAAAACTGTTTTTT. This translates into CASSPRSGGNEKLFF.

The chain employs TRBV7-8 and TRBJ2-1; 12 bases map to TRBD2. This CDR3 has 19 residues. The germline CDR1 and CDR2 sequences are SGHVS and FQNEAQ. V lost 5 bases, J lost 0 bases, and 11 bases stayed unmatched. As DNA, the CDR3 is TGTGCCAGCAGCCCGCGGACTAGCGGGGACCGGAGCTCCTACAATGAGCAGTTCTTC. Its protein is CASSPRTSGDRSSYNEQFF.

The rearrangement links TRBV28 to TRBJ2-3; 7 bases align to TRBD2. V was clipped by 6 bases and J by 6 bases; unmatched bases: 18. CDR3 length: 17 amino acids. Germline V CDR1 and CDR2: MDHEN, SYDVKM. The CDR3 sequence: CASSTPGTTPLGDTQYF. In DNA form, the CDR3 reads TGTGCCAGCAGCACTCCTGGGACTACCCCGTTGGGGGATACGCAGTATTTT.

The chain is built from TRBV4-1 and TRBJ1-2; D uncertain. Per germline, CDR1 MGHRA and CDR2 YSYEKL. The CDR3 is 11 amino acids. Trimming took off 1 base at V and 5 bases at J, with 2 bases between the two ends. The CDR3 is CASSQAYGYTF. CDR3 DNA sequence: TGCGCCAGCAGCCAAGCTTATGGCTACACCTTC.

The genes are TRBV12-3 or TRBV12-4 and TRBJ1-2; 11 bases are shared with TRBD1. The V and J ends lost 8 bases and 4 bases, in that order; junction bases with no gene match: 0. There are 12 residues in the CDR3. The CDR3 DNA follows: TGTGCCAGCGGGACAGGGGGCTATGGCTACACCTTC. As protein: CASGTGGYGYTF.

The chain links TRBV9 to TRBJ2-1, with D possibly being TRBD1 (6 bases). Between the trimmed V and J ends, which lost 4 bases and 4 bases, there was a span of 18 bases. The CDR3 sequence is 16 residues long. Germline V CDR1 and CDR2: SGDLS, YYNGEE. The CDR3 here is CASSPRQVPKYNEQFF. The CDR3 DNA follows: TGTGCCAGCAGCCCCCGACAGGTACCCAAATACAATGAGCAGTTCTTC.

The DNA of the CDR3 is TGTGCCAGCAGCTTAGGACTAAACGCGGGTGGCTACACCTTC. Its protein is CASSLGLNAGGYTF. The V and J genes are TRBV11-2 and TRBJ1-2; D is unclear. The CDR3 is 14 amino acids. The V gene lost 1 base and the J gene lost 7 bases, with 13 bases spanning the gap. Germline lookup yields CDR1 SGHAT and CDR2 FQNNGV.

This chain uses TRBV28 with TRBJ2-3; no firm D call. Germline V gene data show CDR1 as MDHEN and CDR2 as SYDVKM. V lost 5 bases and J 2 bases, leaving 17 bases between the germline ends. The CDR3 length is 16 residues. The CDR3 sequence: CASSPPRVSSTDTQYF. The DNA of the CDR3 is TGTGCCAGCAGTCCCCCCCGTGTCTCTTCCACAGATACGCAGTATTTT.

The chain combines TRBV6-1 with TRBJ2-3, with D hard to call. Germline V gene sequence: CDR1 MNHNS, CDR2 SASEGT. Trimming took 4 bases from V and 0 from J, leaving 14 bases between them. This CDR3 comprises 16 residues. In nucleotides, the CDR3 is TGTGCCAGCAGTGTTCCAGTCACCGCTAGCACAGATACGCAGTATTTT. Protein product: CASSVPVTASTDTQYF.